This entry describes one T cell receptor (beta chain). The sample originates from a study of blood T cell repertoires in COVID-19. Looking at the study overall: COVID-19 samples collected from the United States, Italy and Spain covered acute and convalescent phases. The analysed material was cDNA or gDNA that came from T cells, B-cell-depleted T cells, or PBMCs.

Original processing notes: Amplification with reference gene primers provided the estimates of nucleated cell counts. Sequencing was performed with immunoSEQ multiplex PCR; in TCRdb, only in-frame clones are kept and a portion is missing. The V and J calls and the clone size are those of that table, but D and trimming were determined from the DNA. The repertoire has around 200,000 clones, about 85% of them found once; the top ten carry roughly 0.7%. The length of the CDR3 is 14 residues. Germline loops: CDR1 LNHDA, CDR2 SQIVND (reference sequence). The J segment lost 3 bases and the V segment lost 6 bases, leaving 7 bases of the junction unmatched.

This rearrangement joins TRBV19 to TRBJ2-7; TRBD2 matches 8 bases. Source material: peripheral blood. This TCR came from a man in his forties or fifties with acute or convalescent COVID-19. CDR3 sequence (DNA): TGTGCCAGTAGACCGGGGGGGGGAGTCTACGAGCAGTACTTC. It yields the protein CASRPGGGVYEQYF.